A selection of T cell receptor beta chains follows, all from one sample in a study of T cell changes during pregnancy in multiple sclerosis. The repertoire was sequenced with immunoSEQ multiplex PCR; TCRdb's copy has only in-frame clones and lacks some. The sample has approximately 50,000 clones; 92% are singletons. The starting material was CD4+ T cells from peripheral blood mononuclear cells, obtained in the third trimester of pregnancy. The receptor source for this set is a female donor with multiple sclerosis, enrolled in a pregnancy study. CDR3s include the opening cysteine and the closing phenylalanine or tryptophan. The order of the fields is CDR3 length, J gene, D gene, clone size, V gene, CDR3 DNA, CDR3 protein. D genes are given only for firm matches. A row's size may be missing; if present it is once, few, many or a size class.

cdr3_length: 13
j_call: TRBJ2-2
d_call: NA
clone_size: NA
v_call: TRBV28
cdr3_nt: TGTGCCAGCCAACAGGGTATCACCGGGGAGCTGTTTTTT
cdr3_aa: CASQQGITGELFF

cdr3_length: 14
j_call: TRBJ2-7
d_call: NA
clone_size: NA
v_call: TRBV6-1
cdr3_nt: TGTGCCAGCAAAAAGGGGGGGAGCTCCTACGAGCAGTACTTC
cdr3_aa: CASKKGGSSYEQYF

cdr3_length: 15
j_call: TRBJ2-3
d_call: NA
clone_size: once
v_call: TRBV7-9
cdr3_nt: TGTGCCAGCAGCTTAACTAGTGTGGCCACAGATACGCAGTATTTT
cdr3_aa: CASSLTSVATDTQYF

cdr3_length: 16
j_call: TRBJ1-1
d_call: NA
clone_size: NA
v_call: TRBV19
cdr3_nt: TGTGCCAGCCAAAACAGGGCCTGGGACGAGAACACTGAAGCTTTCTTT
cdr3_aa: CASQNRAWDENTEAFF

cdr3_length: 14
j_call: TRBJ1-1
d_call: TRBD1
clone_size: few
v_call: TRBV18
cdr3_nt: TGTGCCAGCTCACACGACAGGGGGCATACTGAAGCTTTCTTT
cdr3_aa: CASSHDRGHTEAFF

cdr3_length: 13
j_call: TRBJ1-5
d_call: NA
clone_size: NA
v_call: TRBV28
cdr3_nt: TGTGCCCCCCGGGGAGGGGCTATCAGGCCCCAGCATTTT
cdr3_aa: CAPRGGAIRPQHF

cdr3_length: 15
j_call: TRBJ2-1
d_call: NA
clone_size: once
v_call: TRBV19
cdr3_nt: TGTGCCGCCTCCTCTTGGCCCAGAAGCTACAATGAGCAGTTCTTC
cdr3_aa: CAASSWPRSYNEQFF

cdr3_length: 13
j_call: TRBJ2-3
d_call: NA
clone_size: NA
v_call: TRBV19
cdr3_nt: TGTGCCAGTATGGGCAGGGTCACAGATACGCAGTATTTT
cdr3_aa: CASMGRVTDTQYF

cdr3_length: 13
j_call: TRBJ1-5
d_call: TRBD1
clone_size: NA
v_call: TRBV6-5
cdr3_nt: TGTGCCAGCATGCAGACAGGGGGTCAGCCCCAGCATTTT
cdr3_aa: CASMQTGGQPQHF

cdr3_length: 14
j_call: TRBJ2-1
d_call: TRBD1
clone_size: NA
v_call: TRBV6-5
cdr3_nt: TGTGCCAGCAGTTACGGGACAGGGAACAATGAGCAGTTCTTC
cdr3_aa: CASSYGTGNNEQFF